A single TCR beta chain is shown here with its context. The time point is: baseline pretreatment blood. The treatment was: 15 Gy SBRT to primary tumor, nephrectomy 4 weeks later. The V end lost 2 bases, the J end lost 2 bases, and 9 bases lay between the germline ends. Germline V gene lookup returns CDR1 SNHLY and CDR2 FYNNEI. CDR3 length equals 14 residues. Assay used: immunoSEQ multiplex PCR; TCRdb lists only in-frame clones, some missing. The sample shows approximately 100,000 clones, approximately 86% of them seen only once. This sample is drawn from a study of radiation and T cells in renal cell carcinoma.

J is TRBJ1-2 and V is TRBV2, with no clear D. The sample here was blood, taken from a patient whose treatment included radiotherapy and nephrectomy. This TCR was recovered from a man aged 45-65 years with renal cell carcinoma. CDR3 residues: CASSELQRNYGYTF. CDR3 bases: TGTGCCAGCAGTGAATTGCAGAGGAACTATGGCTACACCTTC.